This is a list of T cell receptor beta chains from one sample in a study of monozygotic twins with inflammatory bowel disease. TCRdb re-called the 5' RACE reads; every CDR3 protein appears as one record, without DNA. The sample has nearly 450,000 distinct CDR3 sequences. Source material: blood. The receptors come from a human donor with ulcerative colitis or Crohn's disease, or a healthy co-twin of an affected twin (not recorded which). The CDR3 runs from the conserved cysteine through the conserved F or W. Fields, in order: J gene, CDR3 length, V gene, CDR3 protein.

>TRBJ2-3|16|TRBV3-1
CASSQDAVTYTDTQYF
>TRBJ1-1|16|TRBV7-8
CASSSTGVRYSAEAFF
>TRBJ2-7|15|TRBV7-9
CASSSGPATTYEQYF
>TRBJ2-1|14|TRBV19
CASSKAGGVNEQFF
>TRBJ2-3|15|TRBV5-1
CASSLGGAGADTQYF
>TRBJ2-7|13|TRBV5-5
CASSRDISYEQYF
>TRBJ2-1|16|TRBV7-2
CASSPHSGPSFNEQFF
>TRBJ1-1|15|TRBV9
CASSTTDRANTEAFF
>TRBJ1-1|14|TRBV5-1
CASNLGRMNTEAFF
>TRBJ2-7|18|TRBV1
CTSSQDRASGRQGFEQYF
>TRBJ2-5|12|TRBV27
CASRRGGETQYF
>TRBJ2-1|14|TRBV5-1
CASSSTGMSNEQFF
>TRBJ2-5|12|TRBV2
CASSELRETQYF
>TRBJ2-1|15|TRBV30
CAWSPDRGGFYEQFF
>TRBJ1-6|15|TRBV15
CATSRDRQGSSPLHF
>TRBJ2-7|15|TRBV7-2
CASSKPGLASFEQYF
>TRBJ1-3|15|TRBV6-5
CASSLTAASGNTIYF
>TRBJ2-1|13|TRBV12-5
CASGLALDLEQFF
>TRBJ2-3|16|TRBV10-3
CAISELGGGATDTQYF
>TRBJ1-1|15|TRBV27
CASSLSGKGFAEAFF
>TRBJ2-3|15|TRBV29-1
CSVENPLAETDTQYF
>TRBJ2-6|18|TRBV19
CASSIVYSPISGANVLTF
>TRBJ2-5|16|TRBV7-9
CASSLGQGATQETQYF
>TRBJ2-6|17|TRBV10-3
CAISPGQGAPGANVLTF
>TRBJ2-3|16|TRBV5-1
CASSPSLAREADTQYF
>TRBJ2-5|15|TRBV27
CASSLFRTTLETQYF
>TRBJ2-5|14|TRBV5-1
CASSLIGSGETQYF
>TRBJ1-6|14|TRBV20-1
CSARDPTGNSPLHF
>TRBJ1-4|11|TRBV15
CATGTGGSEFF
>TRBJ1-2|16|TRBV5-1
CASSLESGRGVRGYTF
>TRBJ2-4|15|TRBV6-1
CASRTTGVAKNIQYF
>TRBJ2-3|14|TRBV29-1
CSVAHEGWTDTQYF
>TRBJ2-3|15|TRBV7-9
CASSLVAGEVDTQYF
>TRBJ2-2|17|TRBV4-2
CASSQDFSARGAGELFF
>TRBJ2-7|16|TRBV27
CASNKMGQGNFYEQYF
>TRBJ2-1|17|TRBV5-1
CASSWTGLAGPYNEQFF
>TRBJ2-7|14|TRBV2
CASNDRGYSYEQYF
>TRBJ1-2|14|TRBV10-3
CAISDPDRTRGYTF
>TRBJ1-6|16|TRBV7-2
CASRATARSYNSPLHF
>TRBJ1-5|19|TRBV4-2
CASSVIRDRDELRNQPQHF
>TRBJ2-7|14|TRBV10-3
CAISDSEGRYEQYF
>TRBJ1-1|14|TRBV4-2
CASSLTVEDTEAFF
>TRBJ1-4|17|TRBV6-5
CASSYSGVSTTNEKLFF
>TRBJ2-2|15|TRBV12-3/TRBV12-4
CASSPSSANTGELFF
>TRBJ2-1|17|TRBV4-1
CASSQDREQGVYNEQFF
>TRBJ1-5|12|TRBV20-1
CSARESNQPQHF
>TRBJ1-1|14|TRBV20-1
CSAKRDRGWGEAFF
>TRBJ1-1|15|TRBV5-6
CASSLETGRNTEAFF
>TRBJ1-1|14|TRBV5-1
CASSYERMNTEAFF
>TRBJ1-2|15|TRBV6-1
CASSGSEGGYYGYTF
>TRBJ2-7|17|TRBV12-5
CASGLSSPAGVINEQYF
>TRBJ2-5|12|TRBV5-1
CASSREQETQYF
>TRBJ2-3|15|TRBV7-2
CATKTDSSRTDTQYF
>TRBJ2-1|13|TRBV5-5
CASSLNARGEQFF
>TRBJ2-3|13|TRBV6-1
CASIATSTDTQYF
>TRBJ2-5|15|TRBV12-5
CASGLGRIGQETQYF
>TRBJ2-1|14|TRBV12-3/TRBV12-4
CASSPGTPIYEQFF